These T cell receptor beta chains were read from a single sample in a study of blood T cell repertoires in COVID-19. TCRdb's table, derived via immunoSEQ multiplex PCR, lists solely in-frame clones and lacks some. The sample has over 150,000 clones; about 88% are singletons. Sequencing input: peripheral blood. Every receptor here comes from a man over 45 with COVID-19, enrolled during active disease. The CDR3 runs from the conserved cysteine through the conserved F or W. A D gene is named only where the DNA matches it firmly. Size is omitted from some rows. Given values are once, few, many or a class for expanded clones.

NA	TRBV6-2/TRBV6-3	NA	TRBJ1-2	CASSYRGGKSNYGYTF	TGTGCCAGCAGTTACCGGGGGGGGAAAAGTAACTATGGCTACACCTTC
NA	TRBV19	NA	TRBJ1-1	CASSIFGTQNTEAFF	TGTGCCAGTAGCATTTTCGGGACACAGAACACTGAAGCTTTCTTT
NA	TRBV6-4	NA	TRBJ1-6	CASSQDSSYNSPLHF	TGTGCCAGCAGTCAGGACAGCTCCTATAATTCACCCCTCCACTTT
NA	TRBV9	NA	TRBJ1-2	CASSVAAQGTPTGYTF	TGTGCCAGCAGCGTAGCGGCACAGGGAACCCCTACGGGCTACACCTTC
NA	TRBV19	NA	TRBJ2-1	CASSLLGLSYNEQFF	TGTGCCAGTAGCCTACTAGGGTTGTCTTACAATGAGCAGTTCTTC
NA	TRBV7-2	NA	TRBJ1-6	CASSLDGRGNSPLHF	TGTGCCAGCAGCTTAGATGGCAGGGGTAATTCACCCCTCCACTTT
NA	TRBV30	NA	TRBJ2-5	CAWRPPLGIRGTQYF	TGTGCCTGGAGACCCCCCCTGGGGATTAGGGGGACCCAGTACTTC
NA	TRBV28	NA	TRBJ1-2	CASSLAGQFGGYTF	TGTGCCAGCAGTTTGGCAGGACAGTTCGGTGGCTACACCTTC
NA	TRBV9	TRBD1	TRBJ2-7	CASSVAPDRAYEQYF	TGTGCCAGCAGCGTAGCCCCCGACAGGGCTTACGAGCAGTACTTC
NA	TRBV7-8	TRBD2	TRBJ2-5	CASSFLAGGETQYF	TGTGCCAGCAGCTTCTTAGCGGGAGGGGAGACCCAGTACTTC
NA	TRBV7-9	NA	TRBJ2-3	CASSLGLSTDTQYF	TGTGCCAGCAGCCTTGGACTCAGCACAGATACGCAGTATTTT
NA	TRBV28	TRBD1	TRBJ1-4	CASSSRPGGSEKLFF	TGTGCCAGCAGTTCGCGACCAGGGGGCAGTGAAAAACTGTTTTTT
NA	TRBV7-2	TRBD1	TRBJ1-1	CASSLGQGGYSGEAFF	TGTGCCAGCAGCTTAGGACAGGGCGGTTATTCGGGTGAAGCTTTCTTT
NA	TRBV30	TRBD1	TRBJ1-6	CAWSTGVDSPLHF	TGTGCCTGGAGTACAGGGGTAGATTCACCCCTCCACTTT
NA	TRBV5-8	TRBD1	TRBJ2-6	CASSPRDRTSGANVLTF	TGTGCCAGCAGCCCACGGGACAGGACCTCTGGGGCCAACGTCCTGACTTTC
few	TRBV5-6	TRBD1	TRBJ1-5	CASSSGGQNQPQHF	TGTGCCAGCAGCTCAGGGGGGCAGAATCAGCCCCAGCATTTT
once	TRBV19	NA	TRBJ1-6	CASSRKGQDNSPLHF	TGCGCCAGTAGTAGGAAGGGACAAGATAATTCACCCCTCCACTTT
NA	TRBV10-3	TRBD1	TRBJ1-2	CAISERQGDNYGYTF	TGTGCCATCAGTGAAAGACAGGGGGATAACTATGGCTACACCTTC
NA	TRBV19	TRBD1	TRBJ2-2	CASSIDRGYTGELFF	TGTGCCAGTAGTATTGACAGGGGGTACACCGGGGAGCTGTTTTTT
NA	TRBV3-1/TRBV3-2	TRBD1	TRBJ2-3	CASSPTRGRSTDTQYF	TGTGCCAGCAGCCCGACGAGGGGGCGGAGCACAGATACGCAGTATTTT
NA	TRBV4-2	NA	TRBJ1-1	CASSQETAGYTEAFF	TGTGCCAGCAGCCAAGAAACCGCCGGGTATACTGAAGCTTTCTTT
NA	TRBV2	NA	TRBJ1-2	CASRGFGRNGYTF	TGTGCCAGCAGGGGTTTTGGGAGGAACGGCTACACCTTC
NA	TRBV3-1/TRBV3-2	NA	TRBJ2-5	CASGEYQETQYF	TGTGCCAGCGGAGAGTACCAAGAGACCCAGTACTTC
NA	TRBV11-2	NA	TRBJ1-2	CASSSRGAPGDGYTF	TGTGCCAGCAGCTCCCGGGGGGCCCCGGGGGATGGCTACACCTTC
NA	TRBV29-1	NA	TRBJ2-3	CSVEDLRARATDTQYF	NA
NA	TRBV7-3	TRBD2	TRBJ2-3	CASSLTGTSATDTQYF	TGTGCCAGCAGCTTAACCGGGACTAGCGCCACAGATACGCAGTATTTT
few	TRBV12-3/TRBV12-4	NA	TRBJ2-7	CASRRGQRYEQYF	TGTGCCAGCAGAAGAGGACAGCGCTACGAGCAGTACTTC
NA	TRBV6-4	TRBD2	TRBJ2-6	CASSTSGPPLSGANVLTF	TGTGCCAGCAGCACTAGCGGGCCGCCTCTCTCTGGGGCCAACGTCCTGACTTTC
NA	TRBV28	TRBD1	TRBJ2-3	CASRPGQASGLDTQYF	TGTGCCAGCAGGCCCGGACAGGCCTCCGGTTTAGATACGCAGTATTTT
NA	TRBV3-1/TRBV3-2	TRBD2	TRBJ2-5	CASSQVGGGTQETQYF	TGTGCCAGCAGCCAAGTAGGCGGGGGGACCCAAGAGACCCAGTACTTC
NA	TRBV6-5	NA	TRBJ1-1	CASSREGTEAFF	TGTGCCAGCAGCCGGGAGGGCACTGAAGCTTTCTTT
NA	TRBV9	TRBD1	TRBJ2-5	CASSFTGTGQETQYF	TGTGCCAGCAGCTTCACCGGGACAGGGCAAGAGACCCAGTACTTC
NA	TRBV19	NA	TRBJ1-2	CASREEGGYGYTF	TGTGCCAGTAGAGAGGAGGGCGGCTATGGCTACACCTTC
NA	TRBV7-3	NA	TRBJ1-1	CASSSTEDTEAFF	TGTGCCAGCAGCTCCACGGAGGACACTGAAGCTTTCTTT
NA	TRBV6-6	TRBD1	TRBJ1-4	CASSPDRRKSTNEKLFF	TGTGCCAGCAGTCCGGACAGGCGGAAGTCAACTAATGAAAAACTGTTTTTT
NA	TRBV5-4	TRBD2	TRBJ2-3	CASSLVRGLAGLDTQYF	TGTGCCAGCAGCTTGGTTCGGGGACTAGCGGGATTGGATACGCAGTATTTT
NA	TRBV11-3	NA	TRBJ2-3	CASSLEGQGLASGGLGNTDTQYF	TGTGCCAGCAGCTTAGAGGGACAGGGTTTGGCTAGCGGGGGACTTGGAAACACAGATACGCAGTATTTT
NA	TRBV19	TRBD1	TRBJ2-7	CASSMGQGLYEQYF	TGTGCCAGTAGTATGGGACAGGGGCTTTACGAGCAGTACTTC
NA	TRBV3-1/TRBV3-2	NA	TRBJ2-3	CASSQHPAGNTDTQYF	TGTGCCAGCAGCCAACACCCGGCAGGGAACACAGATACGCAGTATTTT
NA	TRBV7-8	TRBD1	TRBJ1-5	CASSNRGRSNEQPQHF	TGTGCCAGCAGCAACAGGGGGCGATCGAATGAACAGCCCCAGCATTTT
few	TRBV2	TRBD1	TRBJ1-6	CASSPGTGNSPLHF	TGTGCCAGCAGCCCGGGGACAGGGAATTCACCCCTCCACTTT